Here is one T cell receptor (beta chain) with its context. TCRdb keeps only in-frame clones here, not all; method: immunoSEQ multiplex PCR. Among 15,000 to 25,000 clones listed, roughly 80% were seen once. This record comes from a study of T cells in tumors after PD-1 blockade. Background on the study: During anti-PD-1 treatment, some patients continued daily vismodegib 150 mg. On average, peripheral blood gave 100,000 to 140,000 TCR templates and 33,000 or so unique clonotypes.

V lost 7 bases and J lost 7; bases outside the gene matches: 8. The V gene's germline CDR1 is KGHSH and CDR2 LQKENI. This CDR3 region has 14 residues. The source material was PBMCs, sampled after anti-PD-1 therapy. This sequence originates from a human donor with advanced basal cell or squamous cell carcinoma (not recorded which). The genes are TRBV18 and TRBJ2-1, with TRBD1 identical over 9 bases. The CDR3 loop reads CASCDGTGLNEQFF. CDR3 DNA: TGTGCCAGCTGTGACGGGACAGGGCTTAATGAGCAGTTCTTC.